The T cell receptor beta chain described here comes from a study of blood T cells in healthy people across ages. Next came a second PCR, run for about 7 to 12 cycles, which used a sample-barcoded 5' primer along with a J-beta primer mix. From the 5' RACE reads, TCRdb called clonotypes with MiXCR, one entry per CDR3 protein. The sample shows 1,500,000 or so distinct CDR3 sequences, approximately 63% of them seen only once. The V gene lost 3 bases and the J gene lost 11 bases, with 15 bases spanning the gap. Germline CDR1 reads SGHRS; CDR2 reads YFSETQ. The CDR3 is made up of 13 amino acids. The source is a man aged 18 to 30 in good health. Sequenced material: blood. V and J are TRBV5-1 and TRBJ2-1; D gene unclear. The CDR3 spells CASSSTVGVQQFF. CDR3 coding DNA: TGCGCCAGCAGCTCTACGGTCGGAGTCCAGCAGTTCTTC. Full variable domain (rest looked up from reference TRBV5-1 and TRBJ2-1): KAGVTQTPRYLIKTRGQQVTLSCSPISGHRSVSWYQQTPGQGLQFLFEYFSETQRNKGNFPGRFSGRQFSNSRSEMNVSTLELGDSALYLCASSSTVGVQQFFGPGTRLTVL.